In this sample, the clone carrying this TCR beta chain turned up a few times. Its specificity is unknown. This specimen comes from a study of identical twins. Findings and caveats of the study: Out-of-frame alpha sequences common to twins exhibited an excess of low generation probability. Models came in too low on out-of-frame TCR alpha sharing in monozygotic twins.

TCRdb redid the calling of the 5' RACE reads with MiXCR, one entry per CDR3 protein. The data contain about 890,000 distinct CDR3 sequences, 9% to 15% of them seen just once; the ten biggest clones take up 1.5% to 2%. CDR3 size: 16 residues. Germline CDR1 ENHRY, CDR2 SYGVKD. V dropped 7 bases and J dropped 0 bases, with 13 bases sitting between them. No donor was unhealthy or non-Caucasian. This sample also appeared in a second study, on yellow fever vaccine responses in identical twins. That work adds: Each twin's T cell response to the vaccine was reported to look partly convergent and partly personalized.

This chain uses TRBV10-3 with TRBJ2-6, with a tentative D call TRBD1 (6 bases). The TCR comes from a woman between 18 and 30 years old in good health. Sequenced sample: PBMCs. In nucleotides, the CDR3 is TGTGCCATCAAAGGGGGTATGAGCTCTGGGGCCAACGTCCTGACTTTC. Protein product: CAIKGGMSSGANVLTF.